This TCR beta chain was captured in a study of T cell responses to AZD1222 COVID-19 vaccine. Overall study context: Pooled together were second doses at about 4 or about 12 weeks.

The CDR3 totals 13 residues. Germline CDR1 is LNHNV and CDR2 is YYDKDF (reference sequence). Trimming removed 0 bases at V and 5 bases at J, with 7 bases between. Method: immunoSEQ multiplex PCR; TCRdb's copy keeps in-frame clones and lacks some. This sample yields about 92,000 clones, of which roughly 90% are seen a single time; less than 3.5% belongs to the top ten. Study results and limitations: At study baseline, merely six AZD1222 recipients were seropositive.

A note on this clone: Its specificity is not known.

The sample in question was peripheral blood, obtained on day 0 of AZD1222 vaccination. J is TRBJ2-5 and V is TRBV15; D may match TRBD1 or TRBD2 (5 bases each). The TCR was taken from an adult in good health. The CDR3 sequence: CATSRDREETQYF. As DNA, the CDR3 is TGTGCCACCAGCAGAGACAGGGAGGAGACCCAGTACTTC.